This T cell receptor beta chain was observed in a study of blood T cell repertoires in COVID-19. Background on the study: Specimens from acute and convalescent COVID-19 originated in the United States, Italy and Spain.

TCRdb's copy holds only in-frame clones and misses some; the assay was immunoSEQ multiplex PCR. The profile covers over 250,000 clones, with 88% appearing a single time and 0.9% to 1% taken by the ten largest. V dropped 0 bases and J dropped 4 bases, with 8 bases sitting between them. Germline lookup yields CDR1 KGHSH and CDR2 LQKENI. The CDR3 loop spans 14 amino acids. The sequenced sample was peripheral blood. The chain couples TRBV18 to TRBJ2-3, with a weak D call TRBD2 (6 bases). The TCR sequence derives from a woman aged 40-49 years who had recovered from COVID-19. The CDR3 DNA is TGTGCCAGCTCACCACCGGGGGGACCAGATACGCAGTATTTT. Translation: CASSPPGGPDTQYF.